This TCR beta chain was found in a study of response to subunit inactivated influenza vaccine. TCRdb analysed the RT-PCR reads with MiXCR anew, one entry per CDR3 protein. The sample records about 190,000 distinct CDR3 sequences, approximately 15% being singletons. This clonotype was seen at least ten times. The sequence came from a man aged 45-65 years who received an inactivated influenza vaccine. Specimen: CD8+ T cells sorted from PBMCs, collected more than 4 days after vaccination.

CDR3 nucleotide sequence: TGTGCCACCAGCAGAGATGTAGGACTAGCGGGAGATACGCAGTATTTT. Translation: CATSRDVGLAGDTQYF. The chain joins TRBV15 to TRBJ2-3, with 11 bases lining up with TRBD2. Germline V gene lookup returns CDR1 LNHNV and CDR2 YYDKDF (reference sequence). V dropped 0 bases and J dropped 5; count of bases not matched to a gene: 4. The length of the CDR3 is 16 residues.